Presented here are 5 T cell receptor beta chains from one specimen sequenced in a study of CD8+CD57+ T cells in acquired aplastic anemia. Genomic DNA served as template for TCR beta VDJ and CDR3 profiling. TCRdb re-called the reads through MiXCR, storing one row per CDR3 protein. Here the sample spans around 150,000 distinct CDR3 sequences, 47% being singletons. Sequenced patients had shown CD8+CD57+ cell expansion by flow cytometry. The source material was sorted CD4+, CD8+, or CD8+CD57+ T cells (not recorded which) from PBMCs. All receptors come from a human donor with aplastic anemia.

This clonotype was observed many times. The V and J genes are TRBV2 and TRBJ2-3; TRBD2 might be the D (5 bases). This CDR3 is built from 13 residues. Germline assignment: CDR1 SNHLY and CDR2 FYNNEI. Trimming shortened V by 11 bases and J by 6 bases, and 18 bases separated the two germline ends. CDR3 protein: CAGSRINLDTQYF. For the CDR3, the DNA is TGTGCCGGGAGTAGGATTAACTTGGATACGCAGTATTTT.

The chain is built from TRBV24-1 and TRBJ1-5; possible D gene TRBD1, 6 bases. Germline lookup yields CDR1 KGHDR and CDR2 SFDVKD. The CDR3 is 14 residues long. V shed 7 bases and J shed 5 bases, with 14 bases lying between them. This CDR3 is CATSDGGPDQPQHF. CDR3 coding DNA: TGTGCCACCAGCGATGGGGGGCCGGATCAGCCCCAGCATTTT.

This clonotype was observed at least ten times. The rearrangement uses TRBV29-1 and TRBJ2-1; D is ambiguous. V was shortened by 0 bases and J by 0 bases, with 9 bases between the two germline ends. The CDR3 is 15 amino acids. Germline CDR1 reads SQVTM; CDR2 reads ANQGSEA. The chain's CDR3 is CSVEDPRSSYNEQFF. The CDR3 DNA sequence: TGCAGCGTTGAAGACCCACGCAGCTCCTACAATGAGCAGTTCTTC.

The chain couples TRBV10-1 to TRBJ2-7; 10 bases match TRBD1. The CDR3 is 15 residues long. The germline V gene encodes CDR1 WNHNN and CDR2 SYGVQD (reference sequence). With 0 bases clipped from V and 2 bases from J, the junction kept 1 base outside the gene matches. The CDR3 is CASSESGTGAYEQYF. Written as DNA, the CDR3 is TGCGCCAGCAGTGAGTCCGGGACAGGGGCCTACGAGCAGTACTTC.

This chain joins TRBV10-1 and TRBJ2-1, with D unresolved. The CDR3 is 10 residues long. The V and J ends lost 3 bases and 9 bases respectively, with 3 bases between them. Germline V gives CDR1 WNHNN, CDR2 SYGVQD (reference sequence). CDR3 DNA: TGCGCCAGCAGTGATTGTGAGCAGTTCTTC. As protein: CASSDCEQFF.